The rows below give T cell receptor beta chains drawn from one sample of a study of blood T cells in healthy people across ages. TCRdb processed the 5' RACE reads anew with MiXCR; each CDR3 protein has one entry. The data contain 700,000 or so distinct CDR3 sequences, 20% to 25% of them seen just once; the ten biggest clones take up roughly 22%. The specimen was blood. These receptors were obtained from a man between 65 and 85 years old in good health. CDR3s include the opening cysteine and the closing phenylalanine or tryptophan. D genes are given only for firm matches. A clone size is listed for some rows: how often the clone was seen (once, few, many), or a class if it is expanded.

few	TRBD2	TRBV12-3/TRBV12-4	TRBJ2-5	TGTGCCAGCAGATCCGGGACTAGAAGGGAGACCCAGTACTTC	CASRSGTRRETQYF
-	-	TRBV25-1	TRBJ1-4	TGTGCCAGCAGGCAGGGGTCGGAAAAACTGTTTTTT	CASRQGSEKLFF
-	-	TRBV7-2	TRBJ1-5	TGTGCCAGCAGCCCGGCACCGGGCCCTAATCAGCCCCAGCATTTT	CASSPAPGPNQPQHF
-	-	TRBV18	TRBJ2-3	TGTGCCAGCTCACCCTTGGGCGGGGTGACAGATACGCAGTATTTT	CASSPLGGVTDTQYF
few	TRBD2	TRBV9	TRBJ2-1	TGTGCCAGCAATTCTCCAGGGGCTGGACTAGCGGGTTCCACCTACAATGAGCAGTTCTTC	CASNSPGAGLAGSTYNEQFF
many	-	TRBV7-9	TRBJ1-3	TGTGCCAGCAGCCGCCCGAGCGTCTCTGGAAACACCATATATTTT	CASSRPSVSGNTIYF
many	-	TRBV7-9	TRBJ1-4	TGTGCCAGCAGCACGACCTCGACGGATAATGAAAAACTGTTTTTT	CASSTTSTDNEKLFF
-	-	TRBV3-1	TRBJ2-3	TGTGCCAGCAGCCAAATGACGACTAGCACAGATACGCAGTATTTT	CASSQMTTSTDTQYF
-	TRBD2	TRBV10-3	TRBJ2-3	TGTGCCATCAGTGAGTCACCCCTTGGACTAGCGCGCACAGATACGCAGTATTTT	CAISESPLGLARTDTQYF
-	-	TRBV11-2	TRBJ2-1	TGTGCCAGCGGCCCCGTGAGCTACAATGAGCAGTTCTTC	CASGPVSYNEQFF
few	-	TRBV12-3/TRBV12-4	TRBJ2-5	TGTGCCAGCAGTCTAAGGGCTCTGACCCAGTACTTC	CASSLRALTQYF
-	-	TRBV7-6	TRBJ2-1	TGTGCCAGCAGCGCCGTTTATAGCTCCTACAATGAGCAGTTCTTC	CASSAVYSSYNEQFF
-	-	TRBV12-3/TRBV12-4	TRBJ1-2	TGTGCCAGCAGCTTAGGGGGGGGCGCGAGCTATGGCTACACCTTC	CASSLGGGASYGYTF
few	-	TRBV2	TRBJ1-2	TGTGCCAGCAGTCGAGGACTATTTAACTATGGCTACACCTTC	CASSRGLFNYGYTF
-	-	TRBV3-1	TRBJ1-4	TGTGCCAGCAGCCAAGGCCCCATCCAGGGCCTTAATGAAAAACTGTTTTTT	CASSQGPIQGLNEKLFF
-	TRBD1	TRBV3-1	TRBJ1-5	TGTGCCAGCAACCTCAGCCGGGACAGGGAAAATCAGCCCCAGCATTTT	CASNLSRDRENQPQHF
-	-	TRBV7-9	TRBJ2-1	TGTGCCAGCCAAATAAAGGACGGTAGCTCCTACAATGAGCAGTTCTTC	CASQIKDGSSYNEQFF
few	-	TRBV7-2	TRBJ1-2	TGTGCCAGCAGCTTAGGAGGGTTATATGGCTACACCTTC	CASSLGGLYGYTF
few	-	TRBV30	TRBJ1-2	TGTGCCTGGAGCCGGACAAGAGTAGATGGCTACACCTTC	CAWSRTRVDGYTF
-	-	TRBV11-2	TRBJ1-3	TGTGCCAGCAGCTTAGGAATCGCCAGCCGTGGCACCATATATTTT	CASSLGIASRGTIYF
few	-	TRBV7-2	TRBJ1-2	TGTGCCAGCAGCTCATGGGGCTACACCTTC	CASSSWGYTF
-	-	TRBV20-1	TRBJ1-2	TGCAGTGTAATCCACCAGGACCAGGGCAGTAACTATGGCTACACCTTC	CSVIHQDQGSNYGYTF
few	-	TRBV20-1	TRBJ1-1	TGCAGTGCCCTGGACTGGAACACTGAAGCTTTCTTT	CSALDWNTEAFF
few	-	TRBV6-5	TRBJ2-1	TGTGCCAGCAGTCAAAGGGTAAATGAGCAGTTCTTC	CASSQRVNEQFF
few	TRBD2	TRBV9	TRBJ2-3	TGTGCCAGCAGCGTAGGGGAGGGTACGCAGTATTTT	CASSVGEGTQYF
few	TRBD1	TRBV3-1	TRBJ1-2	TGTGCCAGCAGCCAAGAGGAGGGGGCTCGCGGCTACACCTTC	CASSQEEGARGYTF
few	TRBD2	TRBV12-3/TRBV12-4	TRBJ2-5	TGTGCCAGCAGTTTTCTCACTAGCGGGCCAGAGACCCAGTACTTC	CASSFLTSGPETQYF
-	TRBD2	TRBV7-9	TRBJ2-1	TGTGCCAGCAGCTTAGTAGCGGGGGGGACGAATGAGCAGTTCTTC	CASSLVAGGTNEQFF
-	-	TRBV12-3/TRBV12-4	TRBJ2-7	TGTGCCAGCATAGGCTCGTCCCCCTACGAGCAGTACTTC	CASIGSSPYEQYF
-	TRBD1	TRBV29-1	TRBJ2-2	TGCAGCGTTTCTTGGGACAGGGGAAGCACCGGGGAGCTGTTTTTT	CSVSWDRGSTGELFF
-	-	TRBV20-1	TRBJ1-2	TGCAGTGAGGGGACGGAGGAGGGGGGCTACACCTTC	CSEGTEEGGYTF
-	-	TRBV6-4	TRBJ2-7	TGTGCCAGCAGTGAAGAGGAAAACGAGCAGTACTTC	CASSEEENEQYF
few	-	TRBV20-1	TRBJ2-1	TGCAGTGCTCCCGGTCCATGGGGCAATGAGCAGTTCTTC	CSAPGPWGNEQFF
few	-	TRBV20-1	TRBJ2-5	TGCAGTGCTAGAGATTCCAGGTTGTTACACGGGCAGTACTTC	CSARDSRLLHGQYF
-	-	TRBV20-1	TRBJ2-3	TGCAGTGCTAGCCCGTCTAGCTGGGATACGCAGTATTTT	CSASPSSWDTQYF
few	TRBD2	TRBV5-1	TRBJ2-1	TGCGCCAGCAGCTTGGCGGGACTAGCGGGAGTCGGATATGAGCAGTTCTTC	CASSLAGLAGVGYEQFF
-	TRBD1	TRBV5-5	TRBJ1-2	TGTGCCAGCAGCCCAGGGACAGCCGCAGGATACTATGGCTACACCTTC	CASSPGTAAGYYGYTF
few	-	TRBV6-5	TRBJ2-2	TGTGCCAGCAGTTATGGTCAGGCCCACACCGGGGAGCTGTTTTTT	CASSYGQAHTGELFF
-	TRBD1	TRBV7-6	TRBJ2-7	TGTGCCAGCAGCTTAGAAGGGGGCGGTACCTACGAGCAGTACTTC	CASSLEGGGTYEQYF
many	TRBD1	TRBV28	TRBJ2-7	TGTGCCAGCACTCCCGGACAGGTGGGGCTTAGGGTGCAGTACTTC	CASTPGQVGLRVQYF
-	TRBD2	TRBV9	TRBJ2-1	TGTGCCAGCAGCTCCTCCACAGGGACTAGGGGCAATGAGCAGTTCTTC	CASSSSTGTRGNEQFF
-	-	TRBV2	TRBJ2-5	TGTGCCAGCAGTGTTTTCAAGGAAGAGACCCTGTACTTC	CASSVFKEETLYF
few	TRBD1	TRBV10-2	TRBJ1-5	TGCGCCAGCAGTGACAGGGGGAGGCCCCAGCATTTT	CASSDRGRPQHF
-	-	TRBV20-1	TRBJ2-1	TGCAGTGGAAGGGGCGGGGTCATGGGGAATGAGCAGTTCTTC	CSGRGGVMGNEQFF
few	-	TRBV19	TRBJ2-2	TGTGCCAGTAAAGGGCAATACGGGGAGCTGTTTTTT	CASKGQYGELFF
-	-	TRBV24-1	TRBJ2-1	TGTGCCACCAGTGATTTGCGGGCGGGGAGGTACAATGAGCAGTTCTTC	CATSDLRAGRYNEQFF
-	-	TRBV12-3/TRBV12-4	TRBJ2-3	TGTGCCAGCAGTTTAAGGCTAGGGGGGGGAGATACGCAGTATTTT	CASSLRLGGGDTQYF
few	-	TRBV5-1	TRBJ1-5	TGCGCCAGCAGCCTGGACAGCCCTGATCAGCCCCAGCATTTT	CASSLDSPDQPQHF